These 5 T cell receptor beta chains share one sample of origin, sequenced in a study of response to subunit inactivated influenza vaccine. TCRdb processed the RT-PCR reads anew with MiXCR; each CDR3 protein has one entry. The table includes under 800,000 distinct CDR3 sequences, 14% detected once. The material was PBMCs from blood, obtained 14 to 15 days before vaccination. These TCRs come from a man aged 50-60 years who received an inactivated influenza vaccine.

This clonotype was seen a handful of times. This sequence joins TRBV20-1 and TRBJ2-3, with TRBD1 matching 9 bases. The CDR3 spans 16 residues. Germline assignment: CDR1 DFQATT and CDR2 SNEGSKA (reference sequence). Germline trimming cut 1 base from V and 4 bases from J; bases unmatched to any gene: 9. The CDR3 DNA is TGCAGTGCTAGAGGACTACCGGGACAGGGAGCAGATACGCAGTATTTT. As protein: CSARGLPGQGADTQYF.

This clonotype turned up a few times. J is TRBJ2-1 and V is TRBV5-1; no firm D call. CDR3 length: 14 residues. From germline, CDR1 is SGHRS and CDR2 YFSETQ. V was trimmed by 4 bases and J by 6 bases, leaving 14 bases between them. CDR3 sequence reads: CASSPGSRSNEQFF. CDR3 nucleotides: TGCGCCAGCAGCCCTGGAAGTAGGTCCAATGAGCAGTTCTTC.

This clonotype was seen a handful of times. J is TRBJ1-5 and V is TRBV28; TRBD1 is a possible D gene (5 bases). Per the germline V gene, CDR1 is MDHEN and CDR2 is SYDVKM. With 6 bases removed from V and 6 bases from J, the gap between germline ends came to 12 bases. This CDR3 is 13 amino acids long. In DNA, the CDR3 is TGTGCCAGCAGGGTCGGGACGATTCAGCCCCAGCATTTT. This sequence encodes CASRVGTIQPQHF.

This clonotype was observed many times. This chain links TRBV28 with TRBJ2-3; 11 bases are a match to TRBD2. This CDR3 spans 15 amino acids. Germline CDR1 MDHEN, CDR2 SYDVKM. Trimming removed 5 bases from V and 6 bases from J; junction bases left unmatched: 7. In nucleotides, the CDR3 is TGTGCCAGCAGTCAGCGACTAGCGGGGTTGGATACGCAGTATTTT. This encodes CASSQRLAGLDTQYF.

This chain connects TRBV12-3 or TRBV12-4 to TRBJ1-5; D is unclear. There are 13 residues in the CDR3. Trimming left V 6 bases short and J 6 bases short, with 12 bases between. CDR3 DNA: TGTGCCAGCAGCCGCGTAGAGAGTCAGCCCCAGCATTTT. Translation: CASSRVESQPQHF.